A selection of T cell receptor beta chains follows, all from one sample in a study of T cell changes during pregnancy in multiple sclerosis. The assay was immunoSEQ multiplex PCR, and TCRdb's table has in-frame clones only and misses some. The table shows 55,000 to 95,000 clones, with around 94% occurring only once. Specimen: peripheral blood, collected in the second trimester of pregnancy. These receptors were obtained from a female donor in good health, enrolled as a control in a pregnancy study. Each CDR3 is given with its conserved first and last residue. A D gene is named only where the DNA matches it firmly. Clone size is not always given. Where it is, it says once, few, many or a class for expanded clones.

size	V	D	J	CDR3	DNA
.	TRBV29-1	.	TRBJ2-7	CSVDVGQAREQYF	TGCAGCGTTGATGTCGGCCAGGCTCGCGAGCAGTACTTC
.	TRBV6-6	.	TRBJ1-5	CASSSPSGGEPQHF	TGTGCCAGCAGTTCCCCCAGTGGGGGGGAACCCCAGCATTTT
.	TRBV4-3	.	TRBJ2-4	CASGQELAKNIQYF	TGCGCCAGCGGCCAGGAGCTAGCCAAAAACATTCAGTACTTC
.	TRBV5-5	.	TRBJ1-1	CASSFERGNRAFF	TGTGCCAGCAGCTTCGAACGGGGGAATCGTGCTTTCTTT
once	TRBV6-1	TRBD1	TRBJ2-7	CASEDRGLRYEQYF	TGTGCCAGCGAAGACAGGGGTCTCCGTTACGAGCAGTACTTC
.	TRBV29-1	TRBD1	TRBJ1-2	CSVSDRNPNYGYTF	TGCAGCGTCTCGGACAGGAACCCTAACTATGGCTACACCTTC
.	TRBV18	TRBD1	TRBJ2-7	CASSPLDRGTYEQYF	TGTGCCAGCTCGCCGTTGGACAGGGGCACCTACGAGCAGTACTTC
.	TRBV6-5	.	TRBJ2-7	CASSSAQGPYEQYF	TGTGCCAGCAGCTCCGCCCAGGGTCCCTACGAGCAGTACTTC
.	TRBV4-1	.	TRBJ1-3	CASSQADRTAGNTIYF	TGCGCCAGCAGCCAAGCCGACAGGACCGCAGGGAACACCATATATTTT
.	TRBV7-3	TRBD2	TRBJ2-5	CASRPYSGGTQETQYF	TGTGCCAGCAGGCCTTATTCCGGGGGGACTCAAGAGACCCAGTACTTC
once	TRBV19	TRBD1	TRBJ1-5	CASSYRDRRNQPQHF	TGTGCCAGTAGTTACCGGGACAGGCGCAATCAGCCCCAGCATTTT
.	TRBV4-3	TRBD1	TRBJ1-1	CASSQGTGDETEAFF	TGCGCCAGCAGCCAGGGGACAGGGGATGAAACTGAAGCTTTCTTT
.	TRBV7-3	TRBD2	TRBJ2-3	CASSTGTSLADTQYF	TGTGCCAGCAGCACCGGGACTAGCTTGGCAGATACGCAGTATTTT
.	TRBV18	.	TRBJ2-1	CASSPPNLGVNEQFF	TGTGCCAGCTCACCACCTAATCTGGGAGTAAATGAGCAGTTCTTC
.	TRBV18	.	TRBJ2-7	CASSRTQTSSYEQYF	TGTGCCAGCTCAAGGACTCAGACAAGCTCCTACGAGCAGTACTTC
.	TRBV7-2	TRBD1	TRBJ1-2	CASSKRTGGDYGYTF	TGTGCCAGCAGCAAACGAACAGGGGGCGACTATGGCTACACCTTC
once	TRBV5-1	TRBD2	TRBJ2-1	CASSLASGGARDEQFF	TGCGCCAGCAGCTTGGCTAGCGGGGGGGCTCGGGATGAGCAGTTCTTC
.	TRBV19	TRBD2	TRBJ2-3	CASKTSGGRVDTQYF	TGTGCCAGTAAGACTAGCGGGGGCCGGGTAGATACGCAGTATTTT
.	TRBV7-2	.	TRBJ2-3	CASSLVWGRTDTQYF	TGTGCCAGCAGCTTAGTTTGGGGGCGGACAGATACGCAGTATTTT